This T cell receptor beta chain derives from a study of Graves' ophthalmopathy and Graves' hyperthyroidism. RNA transcripts were the source from which TCR beta CDR3 regions were amplified. Second-round multiplex PCR came after a first-round RT-PCR that employed HTBI primers. TCRdb re-called the multiplex PCR reads with MiXCR, one entry per CDR3 protein. This sample has about 400,000 distinct CDR3 sequences, with roughly 14% found just once. This CDR3 is 16 amino acids long. V lost 4 bases and J 4 bases, leaving 15 bases between the germline ends. Germline CDR1 is SGDLS and CDR2 is YYNGEE. This clonotype was counted ten times or more.

The gene calls are TRBV9 and TRBJ1-6; the D is unclear. Sequencing was carried out using peripheral blood. The receptor's source is a woman between 18 and 29 years old with stable Graves' hyperthyroidism. CDR3 protein: CASSPSSGRYNSPLHF. The CDR3 DNA sequence: TGTGCCAGCAGCCCTAGCTCGGGCAGGTATAATTCACCCCTCCACTTT.